The 15 T cell receptor beta chains given below trace back to one sample, sequenced in a study of shared T cell receptors in the human thymus. Here immunoSEQ multiplex PCR was the method, and the copy in TCRdb shows in-frame clones only, minus some. The sample contains more than 300,000 clones, 95% of which appear only once. Sequencing was carried out using thymocytes. The receptors were sampled from a human donor.

This rearrangement joins TRBV5-6 to TRBJ1-2; D gene ambiguous. The CDR3 sequence is 14 residues long. Germline CDR1 reads SGHDT; CDR2 reads YYEEEE. Deletions cut 0 bases from V and 4 bases from J, with 10 bases between. CDR3 sequence reads: CASSLESDAYGYTF. DNA for the CDR3: TGTGCCAGCAGCTTGGAGTCGGATGCCTATGGCTACACCTTC.

This clone was observed a single time. The rearrangement uses TRBV18 and TRBJ1-1; D may be TRBD1 (5 bases). The V end lost 5 bases, the J end lost 1 base, and 14 bases lay between the germline ends. Germline V CDR1 and CDR2: KGHSH, LQKENI. This CDR3 comprises 15 residues. The CDR3 reads CASSLDTSGNTEAFF. As DNA, the CDR3 is TGTGCCAGCTCATTGGACACGTCGGGGAACACTGAAGCTTTCTTT.

The J gene is TRBJ1-5, the V gene TRBV29-1, with TRBD1 matching over 9 bases. V gave up 6 bases and J gave up 6 bases; unmatched junction bases: 6. The CDR3 runs 13 residues. Germline CDR1 and CDR2: SQVTM and ANQGSEA. Written as DNA, the CDR3 is TGCAGCGTCGCCTGGGACAGGGCTCAGCCCCAGCATTTT. Amino acid sequence: CSVAWDRAQPQHF.

The chain links TRBV27 to TRBJ2-7, with 8 bases fitting TRBD1. Germline CDR1 MNHEY, CDR2 SMNVEV (reference sequence). Trimming cost V 6 bases and J 4 bases; bases outside gene matches: 11. The CDR3 runs 15 residues. CDR3 in DNA: TGTGCCAGCAGCAGGCCAGGGGGCTTGATTTACGAGCAGTACTTC. As protein: CASSRPGGLIYEQYF.

The CDR3 DNA reads as TGTGCCAGCAGCTTGATCTCGCCCAGCGGGAGTATGGGTACGCAGTATTTT. The encoded protein is CASSLISPSGSMGTQYF. The chain is built from TRBV5-6 and TRBJ2-3; 8 bases map to TRBD2. The germline V gene has CDR1 SGHDT and CDR2 YYEEEE. The CDR3 sequence is 17 residues long. V shed 1 base, J shed 8 bases, and the junction held 15 bases outside the gene matches.

The chain links TRBV19 to TRBJ2-2, with D possibly TRBD2 on 6 matching bases. The CDR3 loop spans 17 amino acids. With 4 bases removed from V and 4 bases from J, the gap between germline ends came to 19 bases. Germline CDR1 and CDR2: LNHDA and SQIVND (reference sequence). The CDR3 sequence: CASSNPPYAGFTGELFF. The CDR3 DNA reads TGTGCCAGTAGTAACCCCCCTTACGCGGGATTCACCGGGGAGCTGTTTTTT.

This chain uses TRBV5-4 with TRBJ2-4, with 12 bases identical to TRBD1. In germline, CDR1 is SGHNT, CDR2 YYREEE (reference sequence). The CDR3 covers 20 residues. J was trimmed by 0 bases and V by 0 bases; bases with no gene match: 10. The CDR3 sequence: CASSLAYRDRGPRAKNIQYF. The CDR3 DNA reads as TGTGCCAGCAGCTTGGCCTACCGGGACAGGGGGCCAAGAGCCAAAAACATTCAGTACTTC.

This chain connects TRBV11-2 to TRBJ2-2, with a possible D match to TRBD1 (5 bases). In germline, CDR1 is SGHAT, CDR2 FQNNGV. This CDR3 is 12 amino acids long. The germline V and J ends were trimmed by 6 bases and 4 bases, with 6 bases remaining between them. The chain's CDR3 is CASSQGTGELFF. The CDR3 bases are TGTGCCAGCAGTCAGGGCACCGGGGAGCTGTTTTTT.

The rearrangement joins TRBV7-2 to TRBJ1-2, with D maybe TRBD1 (6 bases). This CDR3 has 15 amino acids. Trimming left V 1 base short and J 5 bases short, with 14 bases between. Germline V gene lookup returns CDR1 SGHTA and CDR2 FQGNSA. In DNA form, the CDR3 reads TGTGCCAGCAGCTTAGTTTCAGGACAGATATATGGCTACACCTTC. It codes for CASSLVSGQIYGYTF.

This chain uses TRBV7-9 with TRBJ1-2, with D maybe TRBD1 (6 bases). This CDR3 region has 13 residues. Germline V gene lookup returns CDR1 SEHNR and CDR2 FQNEAQ (reference sequence). The ends were cut back, 7 bases at V and 6 bases at J, with 15 bases in the middle. CDR3 DNA: TGTGCCAGCAACCGAGGGGGGGAGGATGGCTACACCTTC. It is translated as CASNRGGEDGYTF.

This chain links TRBV25-1 with TRBJ2-7; 9 positions agree with TRBD1. Germline CDR1 MGHDK, CDR2 SYGVNS. The CDR3 is 17 amino acids. J was trimmed by 4 bases and V by 3 bases; bases with no gene match: 13. The DNA for the CDR3 is TGTGCCAGCAGTGAGCCCAACAGGGGGCGTTTACGATACGAGCAGTACTTC. Translating it yields CASSEPNRGRLRYEQYF.

The chain employs TRBV4-3 and TRBJ2-7; D is unresolved. This CDR3 has 13 residues. V was clipped by 4 bases and J by 2 bases, with 9 bases between them. Germline CDR1 LGHNA, CDR2 YSLEER. CDR3 DNA: TGCGCCAGCAGCCGCGGACCCGCCTACGAGCAGTACTTC. Encoded protein: CASSRGPAYEQYF.

The chain uses TRBV30 and TRBJ1-4, with D unclear. Germline V lookup: CDR1 GTSNPN, CDR2 SVGIG (reference sequence). The CDR3 covers 15 residues. Trimming removed 4 bases from V and 0 bases from J, with 12 bases in between. This CDR3 reads CAWNPVAATNEKLFF. CDR3 DNA sequence: TGTGCCTGGAACCCAGTGGCGGCAACTAATGAAAAACTGTTTTTT.

V gene TRBV29-1 combines with J gene TRBJ2-1, with 11 bases fitting TRBD2. Looked up from germline, CDR1 is SQVTM and CDR2 is ANQGSEA. Losses at the gene ends were 6 bases for V and 5 bases for J; bases not matched to a gene: 9. The CDR3 is 15 amino acids. CDR3 sequence (DNA): TGCAGCGTAGATACGGGACTAGCGGACAACAATGAGCAGTTCTTC. Amino acid sequence: CSVDTGLADNNEQFF.

The CDR3 DNA reads as TGTGCCATCAGCAGGGACAGGGCCGGTGTGGGTGAAAAACTGTTTTTT. Translating gives CAISRDRAGVGEKLFF. V usage is TRBV10-3 and J usage is TRBJ1-4; 9 positions match TRBD1. V was clipped by 6 bases and J by 7 bases; unmatched bases: 12. This CDR3 region has 16 residues. Germline V lookup: CDR1 ENHRY, CDR2 SYGVKD.